This TCR beta chain comes out of a study of control samples from healthy donors and cancer patients. Sequencing was performed with immunoSEQ multiplex PCR; in TCRdb, only in-frame clones are kept and a portion is missing. This sample carries roughly 120,000 clones, around nine tenths of them seen once, and the ten largest clones take 4.4%. Trimming removed 6 bases from V and 2 bases from J; junction bases left unmatched: 9. Germline V lookup: CDR1 SGHAT, CDR2 FQDESV (reference sequence). The CDR3 spans 15 residues. The receptor's source is a human donor in good health. The donor label of this sample is uncertain. The sequenced sample consisted of blood. This chain connects TRBV11-1 to TRBJ2-5; 7 nucleotides align to TRBD1. The CDR3 region is CASSTGTERQETQYF. For the CDR3, the DNA is TGTGCCAGCAGTACAGGGACAGAAAGACAAGAGACCCAGTACTTC.